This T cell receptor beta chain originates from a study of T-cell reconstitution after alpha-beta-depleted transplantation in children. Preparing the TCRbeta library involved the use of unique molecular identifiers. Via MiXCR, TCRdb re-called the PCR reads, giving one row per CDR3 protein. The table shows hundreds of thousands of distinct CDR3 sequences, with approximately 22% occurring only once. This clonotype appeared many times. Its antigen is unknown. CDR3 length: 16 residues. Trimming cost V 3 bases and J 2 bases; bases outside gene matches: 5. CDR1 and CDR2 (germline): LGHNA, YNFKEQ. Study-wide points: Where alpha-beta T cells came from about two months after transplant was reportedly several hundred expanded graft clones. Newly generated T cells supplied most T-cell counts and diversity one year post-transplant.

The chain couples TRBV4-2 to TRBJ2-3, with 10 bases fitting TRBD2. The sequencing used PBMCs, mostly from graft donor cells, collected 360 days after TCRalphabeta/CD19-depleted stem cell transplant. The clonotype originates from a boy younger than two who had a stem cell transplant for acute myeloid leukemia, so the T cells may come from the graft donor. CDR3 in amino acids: CASSHGLAENTDTQYF. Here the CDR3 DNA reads TGTGCCAGCAGCCATGGACTAGCGGAGAACACAGATACGCAGTATTTT.